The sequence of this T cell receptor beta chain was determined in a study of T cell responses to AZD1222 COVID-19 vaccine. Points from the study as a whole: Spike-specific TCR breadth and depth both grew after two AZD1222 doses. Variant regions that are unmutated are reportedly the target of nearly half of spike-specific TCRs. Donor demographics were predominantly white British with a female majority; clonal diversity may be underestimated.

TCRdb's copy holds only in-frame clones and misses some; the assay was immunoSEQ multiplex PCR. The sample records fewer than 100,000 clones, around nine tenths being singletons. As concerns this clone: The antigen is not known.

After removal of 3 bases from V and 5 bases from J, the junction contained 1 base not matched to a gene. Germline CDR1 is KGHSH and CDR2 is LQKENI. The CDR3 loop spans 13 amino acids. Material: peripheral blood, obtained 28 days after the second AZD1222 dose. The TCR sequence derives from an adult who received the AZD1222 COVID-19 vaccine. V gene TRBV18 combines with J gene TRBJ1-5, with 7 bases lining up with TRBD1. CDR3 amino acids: CASSPDRDQPQHF. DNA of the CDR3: TGTGCCAGCTCACCCGACAGGGATCAGCCCCAGCATTTT.